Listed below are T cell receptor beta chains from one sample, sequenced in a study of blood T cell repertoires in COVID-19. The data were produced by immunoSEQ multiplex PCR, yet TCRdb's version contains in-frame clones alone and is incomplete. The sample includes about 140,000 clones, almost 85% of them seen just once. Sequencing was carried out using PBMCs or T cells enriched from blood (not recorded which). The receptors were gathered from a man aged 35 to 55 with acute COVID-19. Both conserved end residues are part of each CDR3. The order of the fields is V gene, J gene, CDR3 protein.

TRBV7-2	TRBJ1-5	CASSSRGDQPQHF
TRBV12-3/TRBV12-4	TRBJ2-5	CASSHRGEETQYF
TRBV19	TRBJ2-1	CASSIGRGNEQFF
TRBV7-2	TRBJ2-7	CASSRPSGRNEQYF
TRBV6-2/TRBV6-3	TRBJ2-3	CASSYGAPGALYTQYF
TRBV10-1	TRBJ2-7	CASSESGQGEQYF
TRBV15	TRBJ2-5	CATSKRSRAGEETQYF
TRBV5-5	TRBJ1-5	CASSPSRDRENQPQHF
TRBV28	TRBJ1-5	CASSLRRSLNQPQHF
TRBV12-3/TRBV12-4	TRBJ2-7	CASTDRGKYEQYF
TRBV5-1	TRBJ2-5	CASQQGSQETQYF
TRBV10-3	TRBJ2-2	CAIRGTSDGGELFF
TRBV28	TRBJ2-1	CASSPRGQRSNNEQFF
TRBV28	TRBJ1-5	CASSGTGTINQPQHF
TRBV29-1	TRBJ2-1	CSSRGGTGPYNEQFF
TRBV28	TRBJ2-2	CASSSGTSGRGTGELFF
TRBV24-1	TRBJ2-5	CATNRGAGETQYF
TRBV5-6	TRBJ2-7	CASLFSGSDRGGEQYF
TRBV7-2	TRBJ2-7	CASSSRVVSYEQYF
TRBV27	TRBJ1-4	CASSGQGSATNEKLFF
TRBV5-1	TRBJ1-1	CASSLVGDRNTEAFF
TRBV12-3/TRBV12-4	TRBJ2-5	CASGVGETQYF
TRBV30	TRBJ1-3	CAWKRDNSGNTIYF
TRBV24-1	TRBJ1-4	CATSAGVATNEKLFF
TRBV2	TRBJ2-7	CASSAILGRPGGVTYEQYF
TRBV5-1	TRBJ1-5	CASSLWPDNQPQHF
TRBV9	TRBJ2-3	CASSVRLAGSRDTQYF
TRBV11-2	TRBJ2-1	CASSPLRGRHEQFF
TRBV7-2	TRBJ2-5	CASSLGTGSRETQYF
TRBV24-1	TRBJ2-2	CATSETLAGDHTGELFF
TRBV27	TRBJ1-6	CASSPWTGADNSPLHF
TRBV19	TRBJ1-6	CASSLQDRVNSPLHF
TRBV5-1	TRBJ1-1	CASSRDGTSLGGFF
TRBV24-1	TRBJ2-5	CATSDALRTSGRAETQYF
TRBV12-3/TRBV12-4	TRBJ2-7	CASSLTRDGEQYF
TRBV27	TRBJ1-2	CASSFGQTSNYGYTF
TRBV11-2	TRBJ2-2	CASSPQPRDYPTGELFF
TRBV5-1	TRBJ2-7	CASSLGGDLDYEQYF
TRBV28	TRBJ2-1	CASSDSTGEQFF
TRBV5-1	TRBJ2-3	CASSLGGGGDTQYF
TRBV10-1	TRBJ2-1	CASSDEGVAGGPYNEQFF
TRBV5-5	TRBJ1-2	CASSLGQGASYGYTF
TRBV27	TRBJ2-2	CASSPGGQGARANTGELFF
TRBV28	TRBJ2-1	CASSGGRASYNEQFF
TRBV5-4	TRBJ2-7	CASSLGRRTALYEQYF
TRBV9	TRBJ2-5	CASSVGLAGGSVVETQYF
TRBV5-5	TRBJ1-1	CASSLGAGQMNTEAFF
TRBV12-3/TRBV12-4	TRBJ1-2	CASSGGQNYGYTF
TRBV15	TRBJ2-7	CATSRAPNTTSGNSYEQYF
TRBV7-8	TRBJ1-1	CASSRAFQGNTEAFF
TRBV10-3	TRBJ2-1	CAISELEGGPYNEQFF
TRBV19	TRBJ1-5	CASSIDRGYQPQHF
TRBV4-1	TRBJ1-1	CASSQEAGGESTEAFF
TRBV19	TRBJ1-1	CASSTGDRGQPNTEAFF
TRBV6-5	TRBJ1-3	CASSYDGASGNTIYF
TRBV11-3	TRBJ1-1	CASSSSGTETEAFF
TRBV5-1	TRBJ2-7	CASSWGTSGRAFDYEQYF
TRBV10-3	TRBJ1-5	CAISESGDYSNQPQHF
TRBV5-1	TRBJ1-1	CASSADTNTEAFF